Here is one TCR beta chain with its context. No cognate antigen has been identified for it. The record has no base qualities; no much larger clone is one base away. These data are taken from a study of shared clonotypes between healthy human individuals (dated by TCRdb to the early 2020s). Concerning the study at large: A couple of women and a few men aged 18 to 49 years were included in the cohort. To estimate repertoire size and how much clonotypes are shared between individuals, the study performed deep sequencing of blood TCR repertoires from roughly five healthy adults. To increase sequencing depth and limit assay-specific biases, different laboratories used diverse techniques to prepare libraries and sequence TCR repertoires. Each donor's leukapheresis produced roughly between roughly 0.94 and 9.5 billion PBMCs.

Using the deep immunoSEQ assay, TCR CDR3 regions were amplified from genomic DNA by multiplex PCR. Extracted genomic DNA from each cell subset was spread evenly across all wells of several immunoSEQ 96-well plates, with each plate serving as a replicate. For unsorted PBMC, roughly 0.3 ug genomic DNA, equal to approximately 30,000 T cell genomes, was loaded into each replicate PCR. Unsorted PBMC genomic DNA was sequenced across ten immunoSEQ deep assay plates. Purified libraries were measured with a Qubit 3.0 fluorometer, size-checked on a Bioanalyzer 2100, and measured again with the KAPA Library Quantification kit. A separate single-read 150-cycle Illumina NextSeq 550 flow cell was used to sequence each immunoSEQ 96-well plate. Regarding the original processing steps: Because only junctional sequences without quality scores were contained in the immunoSEQ output, filtering matching that applied to full-length reads could not be performed. To assign V/J genes and CDR3, sequences were annotated against IMGT germline references using PyIR, a Python wrapper for IgBLAST v1.9. Reads were removed for weak V/J assignments (E-value above 1e-6), missing CDR3, stop codons, out-of-frame junctions, or ambiguous translated residues. A V3J clonotype was defined by an identical inferred V gene, J gene, and CDR3 amino acid sequence. To compute the percentage overlap between repertoires, the number of shared unique clonotypes was divided by the size of the smaller repertoire. Repertoire richness was assessed with RTK rarefaction, the Chao1 estimator, and Recon v2.1 estimates of unobserved clonotypes. What TCRdb holds here is the immuneACCESS table cut down to in-frame rearrangements. Part of the clones is not present; checked against another copy, under half of the missing clones reflect an unresolved V gene, and the others are unexplained. Clone size and the V and J calls come from that table; the DNA yielded D and trimming. This sample lists about half a million clones; around 85% were detected once. The ten largest clones add up to approximately 11% of the sample.

The investigation overall reported the following: Pairwise subsampling led to the expectation that sequencing depth would affect the degree of clonotype sharing among donors. The genetic and exposure-history diversity represented was limited by the small number of donors. Sampling was restricted to blood, and TCR repertoires in tissue are likely to differ from TCR repertoires in blood.

V loses 0 bases of germline sequence and J loses 7 bases, and the interval between the two ends is 20 bases. The germline V gene yields SGDLS for CDR1 and YYNGEE for CDR2. The CDR3 runs 17 residues from the cysteine to the phenylalanine. The entry retains the CDR3 DNA only, 51 bases that are in frame from base 1. Healthy HIV-negative adults with no recently reported acute infections or vaccinations were included as donors. Every donor was a Caucasian adult living in Nashville, Tennessee, USA. For unsorted samples, 90 million or so PBMCs were counted and genomic DNA was extracted with the QIAamp DNA Blood Mini kit. After blood collection by leukapheresis, PBMCs were isolated using Ficoll-Histopaque density gradient centrifugation and then cryopreserved in the vapor phase of liquid nitrogen.

Sequencing was performed on PBMCs. The sequence joins TRBV9 to TRBJ2-1, with TRBD1 perhaps the D gene, on 6 matching bases. The receptor was isolated from a woman aged 40 to 50 in good health. Some clones in this sample may be carry-over from other donors' samples. CDR3 sequence: CASSVVVGQTVGNEQFF. The nucleotides are TGTGCCAGCAGCGTAGTAGTCGGACAGACTGTTGGGAATGAGCAGTTCTTC.